This T cell receptor beta chain derives from a study of beta chain features in type 1 diabetes. The whole isolated RNA underwent reverse transcription, so sequencing captured expressed TCRB transcripts. Generated by immunoSEQ multiplex PCR, the TCRdb table keeps only in-frame clones and is missing some. The sample carries some 270,000 clones, under 8.5% recorded once. Regarding the study as a whole: It was among patients, rather than healthy donors, that naive, central memory and Treg TCRB repertoires appeared more similar. Any HLA-type effect on TCRB rearrangement remained unresolved here. In all four CD4+ subsets, TCRB CDR3 length was significantly, moderately reduced in type 1 diabetes.

Sorting based on CD45RO/CCR7/CD25/CD127/CD95/CD27 separated CD4+ naive, central memory, regulatory and stem cell-like memory cells. With respect to this clone: What it recognizes is unknown.

Sequenced input: central memory CD4+ T cells from blood. The clonotype comes from a woman aged 18-29 years in good health.

CDR3 in amino acids: CASSVGPGSPAYEQYF. In DNA, the CDR3 is TGTGCCAGCAGCGTTGGTCCCGGGAGTCCCGCCTACGAGCAGTACTTC. The J gene is TRBJ2-7, the V gene TRBV9; TRBD2 is a possible D gene (6 bases). Germline lookup yields CDR1 SGDLS and CDR2 YYNGEE. V lost 2 bases and J lost 2, with 17 bases in between. The CDR3 contains 16 residues.